This T cell receptor (beta chain) was observed in a study of blood T cell repertoires in COVID-19. Study-wide background: Sources were T cells, B-cell-depleted T cells, or PBMCs; the material itself was cDNA or gDNA.

The CDR3 sequence is 13 residues long. The V and J ends lost 5 bases and 6 bases, in that order; junction bases with no gene match: 4. Germline V gene lookup returns CDR1 MNHEY and CDR2 SVGEGT. Under the authors' procedure: The authors estimated nucleated cell counts from reference gene primer amplification. Generated by immunoSEQ multiplex PCR, the TCRdb table keeps only in-frame clones and is missing some. The DNA was the basis for D and trimming; V, J and clone size are from that table. The sample records roughly 150,000 clones, about 84% being singletons. Sequencing was performed on peripheral blood. The clonotype was recovered from a woman between 45 and 60 years old with acute or convalescent COVID-19. The J gene is TRBJ1-2, the V gene TRBV6-2 or TRBV6-3, with TRBD1 identical over 9 bases. This chain's CDR3 is CASSDRTGDGYTF. As DNA, the CDR3 is TGTGCCAGCAGTGACCGGACAGGGGATGGCTACACCTTC.